Described below is a single T cell receptor (beta chain) sequence and its context. Its target antigen remains unknown. Per-base quality was not reported, and no clone a single base away is much larger than it. A library prepared for alpha chains yielded this beta chain as an off-target read; its size is of little meaning. These data originate in a study of spatial heterogeneity in lung cancer (dated by TCRdb to between 2018 and 2021). As for the study more broadly: Beta-chain transcripts were consistently detected in greater numbers than alpha-chain transcripts, which likely reflected higher beta-chain transcript abundance. A strong correlation was found between TCR transcript counts in tumor regions and a T cell transcriptional module score from matched bulk RNA-seq. In the raw uncorrected reads, each unique combination of TCR and UMI appeared more than ten times on average. The study quantitatively compared TCR alpha and beta repertoires across multiple tumor regions, matched nontumor lung and blood in non-small cell lung cancer. Nonsynonymous mutation counts, determined by whole-exome sequencing of tumor tissue, were related to features of the TCR repertoire. Both alpha and beta chains were TCR-sequenced in 200 to 250 tumor regions, roughly 70 matched nontumor lung samples and around 50 PBMC samples obtained at surgery.

The time point label, read with the paper, signifies: sample taken at primary tumor resection. The donors were 65 to 90 patients from the lung TRACERx cohort who had early-stage, untreated non-small cell lung cancer. TCR sequencing used whole RNA extracted from tumor and nontumor lung tissue, or from cryopreserved PBMC samples, without cell sorting. A patient was chosen for TCR sequencing only when enough RNA was available from at least two tumor regions. A lung pathologist reviewed the tumor and adjacent nontumor lung specimens before the specimens were selected. Receptors were amplified or captured by 5' RACE. Sequencing was performed on a NextSeq 500. In the TCR library protocol, a unique molecular identifier was attached to each TCR cDNA molecule so that PCR and sequencing errors could be corrected. The study's own analysis went as follows. TCR identification, UMI-based error correction and CDR3 extraction were all carried out with Decombinator tools. Expanded TCRs were defined as those above a frequency of 2 per 1,000, corresponding to the top 1% of the tumor frequency distribution. Expanded tumor TCRs were classed as regional if statistically deemed absent (corrected P<0.05) from at least one tumor region, otherwise ubiquitous. Rényi diversity was computed with the R vegan package after subsampling each repertoire 100 times to 5,000 TCRs. To build CDR3 similarity networks, amino acid triplet string-kernel similarity was used, and CDR3s were connected when their pairwise similarity was above 0.82. TCRdb's own reprocessing of the public reads used fastp at Q25 and MiXCR and kept productive beta chains. Under each unique CDR3 protein, matching rows form one entry showing the most common genes and DNA. These V and J calls derive from TCRdb rather than the authors' analysis. Within this sample are some 9,800 distinct CDR3 sequences, with roughly 51% of them counted one time only. Around a quarter of the sample rests with the top ten.

The research as a whole found: TCR-seq coverage of tumor T cells was estimated to be only roughly 7.3% for alpha chains and 11% to 15% for beta chains. Additional single-cell paired TCR alpha and beta sequencing was considered necessary to confirm, at a functional level, the hypothesis that regional TCRs recognize regional mutations. A correlation was observed between the number of expanded intratumoral alpha and beta TCRs and the tumor nonsynonymous mutation count. Counts of ubiquitous and regional expanded TCRs correlated with counts of ubiquitous and regional nonsynonymous mutations, respectively.

The receptor was isolated from a female donor with early-stage non-small cell lung cancer. Sequencing used lung tumor tissue, obtained at surgery.

The nucleotide sequence is given as TGTGCCAGCAGCTTGGGTGACTCCTATAATTCACCCCTCCACTTT. Its protein product is CASSLGDSYNSPLHF. The rearranged chain carries TRBV7-6 and TRBJ1-6; no confident D gene assignment can be made. The CDR3 runs 15 residues from the cysteine to the phenylalanine. Kept here is only the CDR3 DNA, which spans 45 bases and is read in frame from base 1. The junction shows trimming of 3 bases on V and 0 bases on J, plus 6 bases between the germline ends. Sequences SGHVS (CDR1) and FNYEAQ (CDR2) are obtained from the germline V gene.